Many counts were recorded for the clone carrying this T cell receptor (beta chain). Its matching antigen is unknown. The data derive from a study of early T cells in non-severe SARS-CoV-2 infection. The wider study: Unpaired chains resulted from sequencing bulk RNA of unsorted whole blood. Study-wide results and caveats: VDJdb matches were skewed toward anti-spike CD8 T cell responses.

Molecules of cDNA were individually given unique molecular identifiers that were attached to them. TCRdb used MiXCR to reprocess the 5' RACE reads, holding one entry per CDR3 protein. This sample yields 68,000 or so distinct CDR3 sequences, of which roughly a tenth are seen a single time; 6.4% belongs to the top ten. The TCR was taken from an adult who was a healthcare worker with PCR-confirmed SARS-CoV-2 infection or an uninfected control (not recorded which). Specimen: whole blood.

CDR3 protein: CASSAGGSNQPQHF. CDR3 nucleotide sequence: TGTGCCAGCAGTGCAGGGGGGAGCAATCAGCCCCAGCATTTT. The chain carries TRBV6-6 and TRBJ1-5, with TRBD1 matching over 7 bases. This CDR3 region has 14 residues. Trimming at V came to 5 bases and at J to 1 base, leaving 2 bases not matched to a gene. The germline CDR1 and CDR2 sequences are MNHNY and SVGAGI (reference sequence).